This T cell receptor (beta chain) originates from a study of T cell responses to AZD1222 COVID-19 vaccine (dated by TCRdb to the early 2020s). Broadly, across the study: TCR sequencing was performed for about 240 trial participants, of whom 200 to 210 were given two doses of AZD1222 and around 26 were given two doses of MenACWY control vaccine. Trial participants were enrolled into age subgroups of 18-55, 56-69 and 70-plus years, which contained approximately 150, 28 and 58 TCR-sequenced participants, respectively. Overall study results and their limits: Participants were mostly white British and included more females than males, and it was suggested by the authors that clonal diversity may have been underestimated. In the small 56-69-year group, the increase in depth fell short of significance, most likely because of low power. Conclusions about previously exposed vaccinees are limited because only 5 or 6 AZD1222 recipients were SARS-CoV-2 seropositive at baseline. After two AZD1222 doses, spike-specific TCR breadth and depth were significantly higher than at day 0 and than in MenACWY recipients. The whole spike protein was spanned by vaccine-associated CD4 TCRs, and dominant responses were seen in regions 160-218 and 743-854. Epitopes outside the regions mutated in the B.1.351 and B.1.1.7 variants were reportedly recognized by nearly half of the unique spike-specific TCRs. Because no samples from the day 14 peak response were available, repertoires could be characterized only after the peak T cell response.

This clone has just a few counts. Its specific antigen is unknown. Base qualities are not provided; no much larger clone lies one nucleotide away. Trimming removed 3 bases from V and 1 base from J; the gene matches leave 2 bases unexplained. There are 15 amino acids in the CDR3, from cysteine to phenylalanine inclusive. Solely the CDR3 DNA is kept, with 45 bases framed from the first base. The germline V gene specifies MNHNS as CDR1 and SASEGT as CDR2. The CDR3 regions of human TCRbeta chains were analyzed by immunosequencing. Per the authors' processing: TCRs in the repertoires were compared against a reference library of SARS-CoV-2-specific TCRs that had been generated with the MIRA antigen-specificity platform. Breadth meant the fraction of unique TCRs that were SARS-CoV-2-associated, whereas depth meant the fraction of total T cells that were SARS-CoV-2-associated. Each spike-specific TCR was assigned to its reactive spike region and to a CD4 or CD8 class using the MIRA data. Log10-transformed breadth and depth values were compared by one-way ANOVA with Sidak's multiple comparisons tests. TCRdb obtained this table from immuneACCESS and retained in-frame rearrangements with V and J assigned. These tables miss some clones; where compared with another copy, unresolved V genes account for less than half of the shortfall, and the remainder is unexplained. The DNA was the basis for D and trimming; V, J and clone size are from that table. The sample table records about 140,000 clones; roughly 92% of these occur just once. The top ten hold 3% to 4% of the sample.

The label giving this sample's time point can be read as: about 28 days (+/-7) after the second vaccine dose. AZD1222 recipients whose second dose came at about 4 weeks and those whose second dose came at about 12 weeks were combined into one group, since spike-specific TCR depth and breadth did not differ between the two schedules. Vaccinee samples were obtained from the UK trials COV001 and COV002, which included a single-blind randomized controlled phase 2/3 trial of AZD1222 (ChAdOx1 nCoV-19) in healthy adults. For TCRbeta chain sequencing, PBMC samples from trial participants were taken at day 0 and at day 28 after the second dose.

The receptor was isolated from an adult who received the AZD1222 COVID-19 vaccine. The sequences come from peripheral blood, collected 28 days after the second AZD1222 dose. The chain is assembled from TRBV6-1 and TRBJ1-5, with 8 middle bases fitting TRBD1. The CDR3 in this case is CASSDRGQSNQPQHF. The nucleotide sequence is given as TGTGCCAGCAGTGACAGGGGGCAAAGCAATCAGCCCCAGCATTTT.